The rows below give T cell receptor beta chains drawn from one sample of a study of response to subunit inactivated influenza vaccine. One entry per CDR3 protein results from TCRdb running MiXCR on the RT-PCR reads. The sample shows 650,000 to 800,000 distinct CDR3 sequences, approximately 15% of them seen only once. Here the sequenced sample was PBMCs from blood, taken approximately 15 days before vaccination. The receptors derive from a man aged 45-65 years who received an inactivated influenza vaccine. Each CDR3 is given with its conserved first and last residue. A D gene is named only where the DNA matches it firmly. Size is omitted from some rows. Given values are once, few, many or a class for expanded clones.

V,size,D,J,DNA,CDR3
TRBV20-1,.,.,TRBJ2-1,TGCAGTGCTAGTAAACTTTTCGCGGGTTCAATTTACAATGAGCAGTTCTTC,CSASKLFAGSIYNEQFF
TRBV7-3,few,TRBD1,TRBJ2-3,TGTGCCAGCAGCCCAACAGGGGGCGCCGCGGATACGCAGTATTTT,CASSPTGGAADTQYF
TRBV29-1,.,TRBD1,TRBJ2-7,TGCAGCGTTGGAGCCGGGACAGGGGTTTTCGAGCAGTACTTC,CSVGAGTGVFEQYF
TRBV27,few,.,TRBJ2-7,TGTGCCAGCAGTCCAGAAATTGGTGGAGTTCGGGAGCAGTACTTC,CASSPEIGGVREQYF
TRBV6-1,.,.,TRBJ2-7,TGTGCCAGCAGCCGGGGGCCAGGGCCAAACTCCTACGAGCAGTACTTC,CASSRGPGPNSYEQYF
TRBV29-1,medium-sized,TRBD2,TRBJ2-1,TGCAGCGTTGAACAGGCGGGAGTGGGGACCTACAATGAGCAGTTCTTC,CSVEQAGVGTYNEQFF
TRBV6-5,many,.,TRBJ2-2,TGTGCCAGCAGCTTACTAGCGAACACCGGGGAGCTGTTTTTT,CASSLLANTGELFF
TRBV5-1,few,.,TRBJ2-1,TGCGCCAGCAGCCTGCAGCGGGTACTTTCCTACAATGAGCAGTTCTTC,CASSLQRVLSYNEQFF
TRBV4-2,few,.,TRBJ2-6,TGTGCCAGCAGCCAAGATGGGGGGGCAGGGGCCAACGTCCTGACTTTC,CASSQDGGAGANVLTF
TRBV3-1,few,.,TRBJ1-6,TGTGCCAGCAGCAAAGGGTGGACACCCCTCCACTTT,CASSKGWTPLHF
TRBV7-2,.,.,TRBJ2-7,TGTGCCAGCAGCTTAGGCCGGCCCCTAACCTACGAGCAGTACTTC,CASSLGRPLTYEQYF
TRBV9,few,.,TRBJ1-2,TGTGCCAGCAGCGTAGGGGGTGTGAGGGATGGCTACACCTTC,CASSVGGVRDGYTF
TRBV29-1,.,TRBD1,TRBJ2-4,TGCAGCGGGACAGGGGCGAACATTCAGTACTTC,CSGTGANIQYF
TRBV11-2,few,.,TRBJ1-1,TGTGCCAGCAGCAGACTCGGAACGAACACTGAAGCTTTCTTT,CASSRLGTNTEAFF
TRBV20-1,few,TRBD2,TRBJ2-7,TGCAGTGCTAGAGCGACTAGCGGGAGTATTTTCGAGCAGTACTTC,CSARATSGSIFEQYF
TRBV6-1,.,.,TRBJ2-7,TGTGCCAGCAGAGGGGGGTTTTACGAGCAGTACTTC,CASRGGFYEQYF
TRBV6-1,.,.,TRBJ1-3,TGTGCCAGCAGAACACAGGGAGGTTCTGGAAACACCATATATTTT,CASRTQGGSGNTIYF
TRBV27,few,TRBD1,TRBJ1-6,TGTGCCAGCAGTATAGGGACAGGTGGCTCACCCCTCCACTTT,CASSIGTGGSPLHF
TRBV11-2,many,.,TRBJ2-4,TGTGCCAGCTCCCCCGTCGGGCTAAAAAACATTCAGTACTTC,CASSPVGLKNIQYF
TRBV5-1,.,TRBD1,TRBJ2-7,TGCGCCAGCAGCTTGGGCATGTCCGGGACAGGGGGCTCCTACGAGCAGTACTTC,CASSLGMSGTGGSYEQYF
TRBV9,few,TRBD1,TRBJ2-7,TGTGCCAGCAGCGTAGGAGGGGGACAGGGGTCCTACGAGCAGTACTTC,CASSVGGGQGSYEQYF
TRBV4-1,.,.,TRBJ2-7,TGCGCCAGCAGCCAAGTGTTGCACAGAGACTACGAGCAGTACTTC,CASSQVLHRDYEQYF
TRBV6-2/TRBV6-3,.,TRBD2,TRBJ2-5,TGTGCCAGCAGGCAAGCGGGGGCCGGGGAGACCCAGTACTTC,CASRQAGAGETQYF
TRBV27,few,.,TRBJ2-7,TGTGCCAGCGGCAGGACAGAATCCTCCTACGAGCAGTACTTC,CASGRTESSYEQYF
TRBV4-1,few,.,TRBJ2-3,TGCGCCAGCAGCCAAGAGCAGACAGATACGCAGTATTTT,CASSQEQTDTQYF
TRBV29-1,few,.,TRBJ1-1,TGCAGCGGGGGGGGGCCTGCGGGAACTGAAGCTTTCTTT,CSGGGPAGTEAFF
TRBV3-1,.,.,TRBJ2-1,TGTGCCAGCAGCCAAGTCCGAGGGGGCTCCTACAATGAGCAGTTCTTC,CASSQVRGGSYNEQFF
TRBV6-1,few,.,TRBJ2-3,TGTGCCAGCAGCTCCCCGATGAGTGGCACAGATACGCAGTATTTT,CASSSPMSGTDTQYF
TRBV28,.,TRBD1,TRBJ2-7,TGTGCCAGCAGTTTATTGGCAGGGGGCAAGTACGAGCAGTACTTC,CASSLLAGGKYEQYF
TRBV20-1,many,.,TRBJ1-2,TGCAGTGCTATGGCACAGGGAGGCTATGGCTACACCTTC,CSAMAQGGYGYTF
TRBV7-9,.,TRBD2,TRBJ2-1,TGTGCCAGCAGCGCAGGACTAGCAGCCTACAATGAGCAGTTCTTC,CASSAGLAAYNEQFF
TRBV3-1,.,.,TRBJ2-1,TGTGCCAGCAGCCCCCGACAGTGGGTCTACAATGAGCAGTTCTTC,CASSPRQWVYNEQFF
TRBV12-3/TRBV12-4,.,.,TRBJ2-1,TGTGCCAGCACCCCCCCAGCGGAGATGTACAATGAGCAGTTCTTC,CASTPPAEMYNEQFF
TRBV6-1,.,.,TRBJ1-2,TGTGCCAGCACCCGAACCAGGGACCCTTCCTATGGCTACACCTTC,CASTRTRDPSYGYTF
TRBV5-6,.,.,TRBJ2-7,TGTGCCAGCAGCTTATACGGGACGGCCACCTACGAGCAGTACTTC,CASSLYGTATYEQYF
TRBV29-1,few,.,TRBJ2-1,TGCAGCGCCCGTTCCGGGACCGTGGCCTACAATGAGCAGTTCTTC,CSARSGTVAYNEQFF
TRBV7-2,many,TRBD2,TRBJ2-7,TGTGCCAGCAGCTATCAGCGGGGGGATACCTACGAGCAGTACTTC,CASSYQRGDTYEQYF
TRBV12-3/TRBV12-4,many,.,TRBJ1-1,TGTGCCAGCAGTTTAGACAACCCGGGGCTTACTGAAGCTTTCTTT,CASSLDNPGLTEAFF
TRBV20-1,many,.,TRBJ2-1,TGCAGTGCTTGGGTTTGGGGGTCCTACAATGAGCAGTTCTTC,CSAWVWGSYNEQFF
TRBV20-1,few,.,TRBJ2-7,TGCAGTGCTAGTCCCAGGGGCCACGAGCAGTACTTC,CSASPRGHEQYF
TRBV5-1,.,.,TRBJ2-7,TGCGCCAGCCGATCGACAGGATCCTACGAGCAGTACTTC,CASRSTGSYEQYF
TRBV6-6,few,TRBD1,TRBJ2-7,TGTGCCACCAGGGGGATTTCCTACGAGCAGTACTTC,CATRGISYEQYF
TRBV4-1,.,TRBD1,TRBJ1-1,TGCGCCAGCAGCAGCCGGACAGGGCTTTCACCGGGGACTGAAGCTTTCTTT,CASSSRTGLSPGTEAFF
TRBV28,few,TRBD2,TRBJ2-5,TGTGCCAGCAGTCTCCCTAGAATGGGACTAGCGGGAGGTCGCGAGACCCAGTACTTC,CASSLPRMGLAGGRETQYF
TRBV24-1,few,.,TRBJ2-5,TGTGCCACCCAAGGGGGGCCGTACCAAGAGACCCAGTACTTC,CATQGGPYQETQYF
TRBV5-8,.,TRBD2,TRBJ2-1,TGTGCCAGCAGCTGGGAACCGGGACTAGCAGCCGACTACAATGAGCAGTTCTTC,CASSWEPGLAADYNEQFF
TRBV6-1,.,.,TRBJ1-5,TGTGCCAGCAGCCCTTCAAGCGGCGATCATCAGCCCCAGCATTTT,CASSPSSGDHQPQHF
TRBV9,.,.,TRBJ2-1,TGTGCCAGCAGCGTAGTGGGGGGAAGGGCCTACAATGAGCAGTTCTTC,CASSVVGGRAYNEQFF
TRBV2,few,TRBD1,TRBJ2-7,TGTGCCAGCTGTTTACCGGGACAGGGGCCCCACCCCTCCTACGAGCAGTACTTC,CASCLPGQGPHPSYEQYF
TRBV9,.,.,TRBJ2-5,TGTGCCAGCAGCGTAGGGAACGCCCTCGAGACCCAGTACTTC,CASSVGNALETQYF
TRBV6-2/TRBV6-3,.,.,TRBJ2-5,TGTGCCAGCCGAACGCCCAGGAGGGCGCCTATCCCTCGAGAGACCCAGTACTTC,CASRTPRRAPIPRETQYF